The clone carrying this TCR beta chain was seen once. A J-beta primer mix and a sample-barcoded 5' primer were used in a second PCR of about 7 to 12 cycles. TCRdb reanalysed the 5' RACE reads using MiXCR and keeps one entry per CDR3 protein. This table holds some 900,000 distinct CDR3 sequences, about 44% found once. The ends were cut back, 1 base at V and 2 bases at J, with 8 bases in the middle. CDR3 length: 14 residues. The germline V gene encodes CDR1 SEHNR and CDR2 FQNEAQ (reference sequence). These data come from a study of blood T cells in healthy people across ages. V gene TRBV7-9 combines with J gene TRBJ2-5, with unresolved D. This clonotype originated in a man in his thirties or forties in good health. What was sequenced was blood. The CDR3 nucleotides are TGTGCCAGCAGCTTAGAAACAGTGCAAGAGACCCAGTACTTC. This gives the protein CASSLETVQETQYF.